This T cell receptor (beta chain) was profiled in a study of blood T cells in healthy people across ages. General study points: The long-lived group displayed more naive CD4+ cells, plus higher diversity, than the aged donors did. Using unsorted PBMCs precluded a conclusive naive versus antigen-experienced comparison.

A remark on this clonotype: Antigen: not known.

V lost 1 base, J lost 10 bases, and 15 bases stayed unmatched. Germline V CDR1 and CDR2: LGHDT, YNNKEL (reference sequence). This CDR3 has 16 amino acids. For the second PCR, which ran for 7 to 11 cycles, a sample-barcoded 5' primer and a J-beta primer mix were used. A single record per CDR3 protein comes from TCRdb applying MiXCR to the 5' RACE reads. The sample records about 830,000 distinct CDR3 sequences, 62% being singletons. The sample comprised blood. The sequence was obtained from a man under 40 in good health. The rearrangement joins TRBV3-1 to TRBJ2-7; 8 bases match TRBD2. The CDR3 sequence: CASSQVPAGAPGAQYF. In DNA form, the CDR3 reads TGTGCCAGCAGCCAAGTTCCAGCGGGGGCCCCAGGGGCCCAGTACTTC.